The rows below give T cell receptor beta chains drawn from one sample of a study of spatial heterogeneity in lung cancer. TCRdb reprocessed the 5' RACE reads via MiXCR and lists one record per CDR3 protein. The sample lists about 25,000 distinct CDR3 sequences, 8.8% occurring once. The sample here was lung tumor tissue, taken at surgery. These TCRs come from a male donor with early-stage non-small cell lung cancer. The CDR3 runs from the conserved cysteine through the conserved F or W. Fields, in order: CDR3 DNA, CDR3 protein, clone size, V gene, D gene, CDR3 length, J gene. D genes are given only for firm matches. Rows give clone size only sometimes, using once, few, many, or a class for an expanded clone.

TGTGCCAGCAGCCCTCGGACGCCAAGAGGGGCTGGAAACACCATATATTTT | CASSPRTPRGAGNTIYF | many | TRBV7-9 | . | 17 | TRBJ1-3
TGCAGCGTTACAGGGGCGGGGGGCACTGAAGCTTTCTTT | CSVTGAGGTEAFF | many | TRBV29-1 | TRBD1 | 13 | TRBJ1-1
TGCGCCAGCAGCTTGGCCCCTGTTCAGACAGGTGGCAATGAGCAGTTCTTC | CASSLAPVQTGGNEQFF | many | TRBV5-1 | . | 17 | TRBJ2-1
TGTGCCAGCAGCTTAGCGGGGAGGCACGAGCAGTACTTC | CASSLAGRHEQYF | few | TRBV7-2 | . | 13 | TRBJ2-7
TGCGCCAGCAGCTTTGGAGTACAGGGAGTAGAAGCTTTCTTT | CASSFGVQGVEAFF | many | TRBV5-1 | . | 14 | TRBJ1-1
TGCAGTGCCCAGGATGTCGGGTCCTACGAGCAGTACTTC | CSAQDVGSYEQYF | many | TRBV20-1 | . | 13 | TRBJ2-7
TGTGCCAGCAGCCGGGACTCTGTGGGCACAGATACGCAGTATTTT | CASSRDSVGTDTQYF | few | TRBV27 | . | 15 | TRBJ2-3
TGTGCCAGCAGTTACGGGTCATTAAGAGGAGATACGCAGTATTTT | CASSYGSLRGDTQYF | few | TRBV6-5 | . | 15 | TRBJ2-3
TGTGCCAGCAGCGGGACGGTAACCTGGGGCACTGAAGCTTTCTTT | CASSGTVTWGTEAFF | medium-sized | TRBV7-9 | . | 15 | TRBJ1-1
TGTGCCAGCAGAGGCCGGACCGAGCAGTACTTC | CASRGRTEQYF | many | TRBV6-2/TRBV6-3 | . | 11 | TRBJ2-7
TGTGCCAGCAGACGTTCGGGAGATTTTTATGAGCAGTTCTTC | CASRRSGDFYEQFF | many | TRBV2 | . | 14 | TRBJ2-1
TGCGCCAGCAGCTCCCAAGAGACCCAGTACTTC | CASSSQETQYF | many | TRBV5-1 | . | 11 | TRBJ2-5
TGCAGCGTCGCGGACATGAATGCTGAAGCTTTCTTT | CSVADMNAEAFF | . | TRBV29-1 | . | 12 | TRBJ1-1
TGTGCCAGCAGCCATCATTGGGGGGCCAGCACAGATACGCAGTATTTT | CASSHHWGASTDTQYF | many | TRBV3-1 | . | 16 | TRBJ2-3
TGTGCCAGCAGTTACCCCTTTCGGGACAGGGGGCGAGGGAGATTGAGGGATTCCAACTACGAGCAGTACTTC | CASSYPFRDRGRGRLRDSNYEQYF | many | TRBV6-5 | TRBD1 | 24 | TRBJ2-7
TGCAGCGTCCCGACTAGCGGGGGCTATACCACAGATACGCAGTATTTT | CSVPTSGGYTTDTQYF | medium-sized | TRBV29-1 | TRBD2 | 16 | TRBJ2-3
TGTGCCAGCAGTTTATGGGTGGGTAGTCAGCCCCAGCATTTT | CASSLWVGSQPQHF | . | TRBV28 | . | 14 | TRBJ1-5
TGTGCCTTCCAGAGACAGGGCCTCACAGATACGCAGTATTTT | CAFQRQGLTDTQYF | many | TRBV30 | TRBD1 | 14 | TRBJ2-3
TGCAGTGCTATTAAGGGGGCTAACTATGGCTACACCTTC | CSAIKGANYGYTF | few | TRBV20-1 | . | 13 | TRBJ1-2
TGTGCCAGTAGTATAGGCCAGGGGGCAGATACGCAGTATTTT | CASSIGQGADTQYF | many | TRBV19 | TRBD1 | 14 | TRBJ2-3
TGTGCCATCAGTGAGAGCTCGGGAGGGCCGCGAGAGCAGTACTTC | CAISESSGGPREQYF | . | TRBV10-3 | TRBD2 | 15 | TRBJ2-7
TGTGCCAGCAGATCATATAGCAATCAGCCCCAGCATTTT | CASRSYSNQPQHF | few | TRBV28 | . | 13 | TRBJ1-5
TGTGCCAGCAGCCAAGAGGCCATAGGGGGGGCCCTTAGCACAGATACGCAGTATTTT | CASSQEAIGGALSTDTQYF | many | TRBV4-2 | . | 19 | TRBJ2-3
TGTGCCAGCCCTACGGGACCCGTTGCCACTGAAGCTTTCTTT | CASPTGPVATEAFF | few | TRBV9 | . | 14 | TRBJ1-1
TGTGCCAGCAGCTTAGATGCCCCGACTATCGCCGGGGAGCTGTTTTTT | CASSLDAPTIAGELFF | . | TRBV7-2 | . | 16 | TRBJ2-2
TGTGCCAGCTCACCACCAATCGTGGGGCAGAATAATTCACCCCTCCACTTT | CASSPPIVGQNNSPLHF | many | TRBV18 | . | 17 | TRBJ1-6
TGTGCCAGCACCGCCAGGGATTCGCTTGGCTACACCTTC | CASTARDSLGYTF | many | TRBV28 | . | 13 | TRBJ1-2